This TCR beta chain was retrieved from a study of T cell responses to AZD1222 COVID-19 vaccine. About the research overall: Pooling was applied to second doses at about 4 or about 12 weeks.

Libraries were prepared by immunoSEQ multiplex PCR; TCRdb keeps only in-frame clonotypes and omits some of them. Among about 130,000 clones, 80% to 90% were seen once, and the ten largest hold about 1.5%. Trimming cost V 0 bases and J 2 bases; bases outside gene matches: 9. This CDR3 spans 17 amino acids. The germline V gene encodes CDR1 SGHRS and CDR2 YFSETQ. For this clone: As yet, its antigen is unknown.

Study-level findings and limits: Spike-spanning, vaccine-associated CD4 TCRs were dominant at 160-218 and 743-854.

Sequencing used peripheral blood, obtained on day 0 of AZD1222 vaccination. The chain combines TRBV5-1 with TRBJ2-7, with 9 bases matching TRBD1. This receptor was taken from an adult in good health. CDR3 coding DNA: TGCGCCAGCAGCTTGGGTCTTATCCGGGACAGGGCCTACGAGCAGTACTTC. Its protein is CASSLGLIRDRAYEQYF.